The TCR beta chain under discussion was sequenced for a study of OX40 agonist ivuxolimab in advanced cancers. Study details: Melanoma, hepatocellular carcinoma, head and neck or renal cell cancer occurred in dose-escalation patients.

Sequencing used immunoSEQ multiplex PCR; TCRdb keeps in-frame clones, though not all of them. Of 75,000 to 80,000 clones in the sample, 81% are singletons; the top ten hold about 4.6%. The V gene's germline CDR1 is MNHNS and CDR2 SASEGT. The CDR3 is 16 residues long. V was pared by 2 bases and J by 2 bases, with 6 bases of the junction left unmatched. To note about this clone: The target antigen is unknown.

Study-level results: Averaging showed that CD8+ T cells had more expanded clones than CD4+ did. Antigens targeted by the expanded peripheral T cells were not determined.

The receptor comes from an adult with an advanced solid tumor such as melanoma, head and neck, liver or kidney cancer. Sequencing was performed on CD4+ or CD8+ T cells sorted from blood, taken in a trial of the OX40 agonist ivuxolimab. The chain joins TRBV6-1 to TRBJ2-7; 10 nucleotides agree with TRBD1. CDR3 bases: TGTGCCAGCAGTGAATTAGGGACAGGGGCCCCCTACGAGCAGTACTTC. It codes for CASSELGTGAPYEQYF.